The 17 T cell receptor beta chains presented below share a single source sample, sequenced in a study of blood T cell repertoires in COVID-19 (dated by TCRdb to 2020 to 2021). Receptors were amplified or captured by the immunoSEQ multiplex PCR assay. TCRdb re-hosts the immuneACCESS table, in-frame sequences only. Its copies lack some clones; in the studies checked, an unresolved V gene accounts for under half of them, and the cause for the rest is not known. This sample lists some 170,000 clones; 84% were detected once. 12% to 15% of the sample is in the top ten clones. Sequencing was performed on PBMCs or T cells enriched from blood (not recorded which). Receptors were obtained from a man aged 45-65 years who had recovered from COVID-19.

The chain combines TRBV6-6 with TRBJ2-2; D is perhaps TRBD1 (5 bases). The V and J ends lost 4 bases and 0 bases respectively, with 9 bases between them. The CDR3 extends over 15 amino acids. Germline CDR1 MNHNY, CDR2 SVGAGI (reference sequence). This CDR3 reads CASSSGRANTGELFF. The DNA for the CDR3 is TGTGCCAGCAGTTCCGGCAGGGCGAACACCGGGGAGCTGTTTTTT.

V is TRBV28 and J is TRBJ1-4; D gene unclear. Germline CDR1 is MDHEN and CDR2 is SYDVKM. This CDR3 is 13 amino acids long. Trimming took 6 bases from V and 3 from J, leaving 8 bases between them. The CDR3 nucleotides are TGTGCCAGCAGGCCCGGGGCTAATGAAAAACTGTTTTTT. This encodes CASRPGANEKLFF.

The J gene is TRBJ2-7, the V gene TRBV10-3, with D tentatively TRBD2 (6 bases). Germline values: CDR1 ENHRY, CDR2 SYGVKD. The length of the CDR3 is 14 residues. Trimming removed 7 bases from V and 7 bases from J, with 20 bases in between. The CDR3 DNA follows: TGTGCCATCAAGAAGGACGGAGGGCGTACGGAGCAGTACTTC. Protein: CAIKKDGGRTEQYF.

The chain carries TRBV30 and TRBJ1-6, with D unresolved. CDR1 is GTSNPN, CDR2 SVGIG, per germline (reference sequence). The CDR3 runs to 17 residues. V lost 8 bases and J lost 1, with 21 bases in between. The CDR3 DNA follows: TGTGCCGCCGTTGGGCGCAGCCCCATGTCCTATAATTCACCCCTCCACTTT. It codes for CAAVGRSPMSYNSPLHF.

Only one count was recorded for this clone. CDR3 amino acids: CASSRTVSGNTIYF. Written as DNA, the CDR3 is TGTGCCAGCAGCCGAACAGTAAGCGGAAACACCATATATTTT. The gene calls are TRBV14 and TRBJ1-3; unclear D gene. Germline assignment: CDR1 SGHDN and CDR2 FVKESK. Trimming pared 4 bases from V and 4 bases from J, leaving 11 bases between. CDR3 length equals 14 residues. The whole variable domain, remainder taken from reference TRBV14 and TRBJ1-3, is EAGVTQFPSHSVIEKGQTVTLRCDPISGHDNLYWYRRVMGKEIKFLLHFVKESKQDESGMPNNRFLAERTGGTYSTLKVQPAELEDSGVYFCASSRTVSGNTIYFGEGSWLTVV.

For this clone: The same CDR3 arises from other DNA sequences in this sample as well. This chain joins TRBV30 and TRBJ1-5, with 7 bases lining up with TRBD1. Trimming removed 0 bases from V and 7 bases from J; junction bases left unmatched: 3. Germline V CDR1 and CDR2: GTSNPN, SVGIG (reference sequence). CDR3 length: 13 residues. CDR3: CAWSVQGNQPQHF. The CDR3 region has the DNA TGTGCCTGGAGTGTACAGGGGAACCAGCCCCAGCATTTT. Filled out from reference TRBV30 and TRBJ1-5, the complete variable domain reads SQTIHQWPATLVQPVGSPLSLECTVEGTSNPNLYWYRQAAGRGLQLLFYSVGIGQISSEVPQNLSASRPQDRQFILSSKKLLLSDSGFYLCAWSVQGNQPQHFGDGTRLSIL.

The rearrangement links TRBV24-1 to TRBJ2-5; 7 nucleotides match TRBD1. V lost 3 bases, J lost 1 base, and 4 bases stayed unmatched. CDR1 is KGHDR, CDR2 SFDVKD, per germline. The CDR3 is made up of 15 amino acids. In DNA, the CDR3 is TGTGCCACCAGTGATGTGACAGGGAGCCAAGAGACCCAGTACTTC. Its protein is CATSDVTGSQETQYF.

The chain couples TRBV30 to TRBJ1-1, with TRBD1 matching over 8 bases. CDR3 size: 13 residues. Germline loops: CDR1 GTSNPN, CDR2 SVGIG (reference sequence). The ends lost 2 bases at V and 6 bases at J; junction bases unmatched: 5. CDR3: CAWSRTGSSEAFF. The CDR3 nucleotides read TGTGCCTGGAGTCGGACAGGGAGCTCTGAAGCTTTCTTT.

J is TRBJ2-5 and V is TRBV9, with 13 bases matching TRBD2. Germline assignment: CDR1 SGDLS and CDR2 YYNGEE. The CDR3 spans 17 residues. Trimming at V came to 3 bases and at J to 1 base, leaving 6 bases not matched to a gene. The CDR3 is CASSERRTSGGQETQYF. The CDR3 nucleotides read TGTGCCAGCAGCGAGAGAAGGACTAGCGGGGGCCAAGAGACCCAGTACTTC.

This rearrangement joins TRBV4-2 to TRBJ2-7, with TRBD2 matching 7 bases. In germline, CDR1 is LGHNA, CDR2 YNFKEQ. V dropped 1 base and J dropped 7; count of bases not matched to a gene: 19. The CDR3 extends over 18 amino acids. The DNA for the CDR3 is TGTGCCAGCAGCCAAGTTAGACCCGGGACTACCCGCTTACAGGAGCAGTACTTC. It yields the protein CASSQVRPGTTRLQEQYF.

The chain carries TRBV11-2 and TRBJ1-4; TRBD1 might be the D (6 bases). There are 14 residues in the CDR3. The ends were cut back, 5 bases at V and 8 bases at J, with 15 bases in the middle. The germline V gene encodes CDR1 SGHAT and CDR2 FQNNGV. CDR3 sequence (DNA): TGTGCCAGCAGCGTCAGGGGCGCGAGGGAAAAACTGTTTTTT. The encoded protein is CASSVRGAREKLFF.

This clone was recorded once. The rearrangement links TRBV9 to TRBJ1-2, with 8 positions matching TRBD1. This CDR3 has 15 amino acids. V was pared by 4 bases and J by 2 bases, with 7 bases of the junction left unmatched. Germline V lookup: CDR1 SGDLS, CDR2 YYNGEE. The CDR3 is CASSPRDRTNYGYTF. DNA for the CDR3: TGTGCCAGCAGCCCCCGGGACAGGACAAACTATGGCTACACCTTC. The full variable domain, its missing parts supplied by reference TRBV9 and TRBJ1-2, is DSGVTQTPKHLITATGQRVTLRCSPRSGDLSVYWYQQSLDQGLQFLIQYYNGEERAKGNILERFSAQQFPDLHSELNLSSLELGDSALYFCASSPRDRTNYGYTFGSGTRLTVV.

The rearrangement joins TRBV28 to TRBJ1-2; no reliable D call. V was shortened by 6 bases and J by 2 bases, with 22 bases between the two germline ends. The CDR3 has 17 residues. Germline CDR1 is MDHEN and CDR2 is SYDVKM. CDR3 region: CASSYVGAQHLNYGYTF. The DNA for the CDR3 is TGTGCCAGCAGCTACGTAGGAGCCCAGCACTTAAACTATGGCTACACCTTC.

The chain is built from TRBV21-1 and TRBJ2-5; TRBD1, the table's D call, lacks a check against the DNA. TRBV21-1 is deemed a pseudogene. This CDR3 comprises 14 residues. For the CDR3, the DNA is TGTGCCAGCAGCAAAGGGACAGGGAAAGAGACCCAGTACTTC. This gives the protein CASSKGTGKETQYF.

The chain is built from TRBV3-1 (or the pseudogene TRBV3-2) and TRBJ2-5; D is unresolved. The germline V gene encodes CDR1 LGHDT and CDR2 YNNKEL (reference sequence). The CDR3 length is 14 residues. V was clipped by 2 bases and J by 5 bases, with 12 bases between them. The CDR3 is CASSQTLRVETQYF. DNA for the CDR3: TGTGCCAGCAGCCAAACCTTGCGTGTGGAGACCCAGTACTTC.

V and J are TRBV9 and TRBJ1-1; D possibly corresponds to TRBD1 (5 bases). The CDR3 is made up of 13 amino acids. Per the germline V gene, CDR1 is SGDLS and CDR2 is YYNGEE. V was shortened by 4 bases and J by 13 bases, with 20 bases between the two germline ends. CDR3 in amino acids: CASSHTGTLSLFF. DNA for the CDR3: TGTGCCAGCAGCCACACTGGGACTTTAAGCCTTTTCTTT. The variable domain in full, completed from reference TRBV9 and TRBJ1-1, reads DSGVTQTPKHLITATGQRVTLRCSPRSGDLSVYWYQQSLDQGLQFLIQYYNGEERAKGNILERFSAQQFPDLHSELNLSSLELGDSALYFCASSHTGTLSLFFGQGTRLTVV.

The rearrangement uses TRBV25-1 and TRBJ1-1; D is ambiguous. V lost 6 bases and J 0 bases, leaving 14 bases between the germline ends. Germline V lookup: CDR1 MGHDK, CDR2 SYGVNS. This CDR3 comprises 15 residues. The CDR3 sequence: CASRESAIMNTEAFF. The CDR3 DNA sequence: TGTGCCAGCAGGGAGTCAGCTATAATGAACACTGAAGCTTTCTTT.